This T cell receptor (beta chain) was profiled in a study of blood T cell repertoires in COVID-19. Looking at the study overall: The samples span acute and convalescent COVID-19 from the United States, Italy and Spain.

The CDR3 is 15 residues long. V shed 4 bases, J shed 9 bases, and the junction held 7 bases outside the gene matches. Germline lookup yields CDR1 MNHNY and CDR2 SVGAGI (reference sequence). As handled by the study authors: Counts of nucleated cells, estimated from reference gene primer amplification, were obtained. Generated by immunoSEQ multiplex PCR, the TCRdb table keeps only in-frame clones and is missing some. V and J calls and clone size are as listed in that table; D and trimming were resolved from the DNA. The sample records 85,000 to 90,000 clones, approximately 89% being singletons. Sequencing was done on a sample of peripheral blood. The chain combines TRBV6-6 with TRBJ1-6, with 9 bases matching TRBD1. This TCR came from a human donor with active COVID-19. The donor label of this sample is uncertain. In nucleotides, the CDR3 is TGTGCCAGCAGTTTAGGACAGGGGATCGGTTCACCCCTCCACTTT. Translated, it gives CASSLGQGIGSPLHF.